This TCR beta chain was obtained from a study of cytomegalovirus exposure and HLA in healthy donors. The V and J ends lost 5 bases and 2 bases, in that order; junction bases with no gene match: 12. CDR3 size: 15 residues. Germline CDR1 is SQVTM and CDR2 is ANQGSEA. Primers: 60 Vbeta forward and 13 Jbeta reverse. Clones were sequenced by immunoSEQ multiplex PCR, and TCRdb holds only the in-frame ones, with some missing. The profile shows roughly 120,000 clones, approximately 74% of them singletons. This clone was seen a few times. What it recognizes is unknown. Notes on the study in general: Later on, an analysis showed TCR association rates differing by HLA locus, with DRB1 the most and HLA-C the fewest. A few CMV-associated chains proved CMV antigen-specific in vitro. Exclusion as indistinguishable affected some V segments, including TRBV6-2 and TRBV6-3. Association with HLA alleles at 0.05 false discovery rate was found for around 17,000 TCR beta sequences in a later analysis.

The gene calls are TRBV29-1 and TRBJ2-7, with 7 bases matching TRBD1. The sample taken for sequencing was PBMCs. The origin of this receptor is a woman in her fifties or sixties in good health and CMV-seropositive. CDR3 sequence reads: CSVTRTGANPYEQYF. CDR3 coding DNA: TGCAGCGTTACTAGGACAGGAGCTAACCCCTACGAGCAGTACTTC.